The rows below give T cell receptor beta chains drawn from one sample of a study of spatial heterogeneity in lung cancer. Via MiXCR, TCRdb re-called the 5' RACE reads, giving one row per CDR3 protein. The sample shows 6,000 to 8,500 distinct CDR3 sequences, approximately 3.1% of them seen only once. Sequenced here: lung tumor tissue, sampled at surgery. These receptors were collected from a male donor with early-stage non-small cell lung cancer. The CDR3 runs from the conserved cysteine through the conserved F or W. Each record gives: V gene, J gene, clone size, D gene, CDR3 DNA, CDR3 protein. A D gene is named only where the DNA matches it firmly. Some rows have no size entry. The others give once, few or many, or a class for an expanded clone.

TRBV27	TRBJ2-1	many	TRBD2	TGTGCCAGCAAGACTAGCGGGGTCGCCTCCGAGCAGTTCTTC	CASKTSGVASEQFF
TRBV9	TRBJ2-1	many	TRBD1	TGTGCCAGCAGCCTCCAGGGGGTATCCTACAATGAGCAGTTCTTC	CASSLQGVSYNEQFF
TRBV2	TRBJ2-2	few	TRBD2	TGTGCCAGCAGCTTACTAGCGGGAGCGAACGGGGAGCTGTTTTTT	CASSLLAGANGELFF
TRBV20-1	TRBJ2-7	many	.	TGCAGTGCCGGGCCCCAACGGTACGAGCAGTACTTC	CSAGPQRYEQYF
TRBV18	TRBJ2-1	many	.	TGTGCCAGCTCAGTCTACAATGAGCAGTTCTTC	CASSVYNEQFF
TRBV2	TRBJ2-3	medium-sized	TRBD2	TGTGCCAGCAGCGAGCTAGCGGGTTGGACGGATACGCAGTATTTT	CASSELAGWTDTQYF
TRBV20-1	TRBJ2-5	many	.	TGCAGTGCTAAGGTGGGAGGTGGGGAGACCCAGTACTTC	CSAKVGGGETQYF
TRBV6-6	TRBJ1-2	few	.	TGTGCCAGCAGTTACCCCCCCGGCTACACCTTC	CASSYPPGYTF
TRBV11-2	TRBJ1-3	many	.	TGTGCCAGCAGCTTAACCAGCGCTGGAAACACCATATATTTT	CASSLTSAGNTIYF
TRBV6-5	TRBJ1-5	.	.	TGTGCCAGCAGTTACTCGGGGGGATGCCAGCCCCAGCATTTT	CASSYSGGCQPQHF
TRBV12-3/TRBV12-4	TRBJ1-1	many	TRBD1	TGTGCCAGCAGTAACCAGGGGGCCACTGAAGCTTTCTTT	CASSNQGATEAFF
TRBV5-1	TRBJ2-3	medium-sized	.	TGCGCCAGCAGCCTCGACTTCTCCCCCGTGGGCACAGATACGCAGTATTTT	CASSLDFSPVGTDTQYF
TRBV19	TRBJ2-7	many	TRBD2	TGTGCCAGTAGGAGCGGGAGGGTACCCGAGCAGTACTTC	CASRSGRVPEQYF
TRBV5-1	TRBJ1-2	many	.	TGCGCCAGCAGCTTGGAGTCTGGGGCTTACTATGGCTACACCTTC	CASSLESGAYYGYTF
TRBV29-1	TRBJ1-1	many	TRBD1	TGCAGCGTTGAAGGGACAGGGACTGAAGCTTTCTTT	CSVEGTGTEAFF
TRBV19	TRBJ2-7	medium-sized	.	TGTGCCAGTAGTATAGGAGGCGGGACAGCAATCTCCTACGAGCAGTACTTC	CASSIGGGTAISYEQYF
TRBV6-4	TRBJ2-3	many	.	TGTGCCAGCAGTGACTCGGAGGCAGATACGCAGTATTTT	CASSDSEADTQYF
TRBV13	TRBJ2-7	medium-sized	.	TGTGCCAGCAGCTTAGGGGCTGACGAGCAGTACTTC	CASSLGADEQYF
TRBV2	TRBJ2-3	many	TRBD2	TGTGCCAGCAGAGAAACTAGCGGGGTGGGGGATACGCAGTATTTT	CASRETSGVGDTQYF